Below are 27 T cell receptor beta chains sequenced from a single sample in a study of T cell responses to AZD1222 COVID-19 vaccine. Produced via immunoSEQ multiplex PCR; TCRdb's table is partial and in-frame only. The repertoire has fewer than 250,000 clones, 85% to 95% of them found once; the top ten carry 1% to 1.5%. Source: peripheral blood, taken on day 0 of AZD1222 vaccination. Every receptor here comes from an adult in good health.

This chain links TRBV7-8 with TRBJ1-2; TRBD1 aligns across 8 bases. V gave up 9 bases and J gave up 0 bases; unmatched junction bases: 6. This CDR3 is built from 14 residues. Germline values: CDR1 SGHVS, CDR2 FQNEAQ. This CDR3 reads CASSGGFSNYGYTF. For the CDR3, the DNA is TGTGCCAGTTCAGGGGGCTTCTCTAACTATGGCTACACCTTC.

This sequence joins TRBV7-2 and TRBJ1-5; tentative D call: TRBD1 (5 bases). Germline V gene lookup returns CDR1 SGHTA and CDR2 FQGNSA. V lost 1 base and J lost 3, with 7 bases in between. The CDR3 runs 14 residues. CDR3 amino acids: CASSLGQTNQPQHF. The DNA for the CDR3 is TGTGCCAGCAGCTTAGGACAGACCAATCAGCCCCAGCATTTT.

The chain employs TRBV3-1 (or the pseudogene TRBV3-2) and TRBJ1-5, with D perhaps matching TRBD1 (6 bases). CDR1 and CDR2 from the germline V gene are LGHDT and YNNKEL (reference sequence). This CDR3 has 12 amino acids. Between the trimmed V and J ends, which lost 8 bases and 8 bases, there was a span of 13 bases. DNA of the CDR3: TGTGCCAGCGGGGGGCCGGGGGAGCCCCAGCATTTT. Translated, it gives CASGGPGEPQHF.

The chain is built from TRBV12-5 and TRBJ2-5; no clear D gene. CDR3 length equals 12 residues. CDR1 and CDR2 (germline): LGHNT, FRNRAP. Trimming took off 4 bases at V and 3 bases at J, with 6 bases between the two ends. CDR3 sequence reads: CASGSEKETQYF. The DNA of the CDR3 is TGTGCTAGTGGTTCAGAGAAAGAGACCCAGTACTTC.

This rearrangement joins TRBV9 to TRBJ1-6, with TRBD1 matching over 8 bases. CDR1 is SGDLS, CDR2 YYNGEE, per germline. The CDR3 length is 15 residues. V lost 4 bases and J lost 10; bases outside the gene matches: 10. The DNA for the CDR3 is TGTGCCAGCAGCTCGAGGACAGGGACAGGATCACCCCTCCACTTT. Translation: CASSSRTGTGSPLHF.

Concerning this clone itself: At the DNA level, this CDR3 is encoded by other sequences in the same sample as well. The V call is TRBV7-2, the J call TRBJ2-5; no clear D gene. The CDR3 totals 11 residues. The germline CDR1 and CDR2 sequences are SGHTA and FQGNSA. V lost 3 bases to trimming and J lost 1 base, with 0 bases between them. The CDR3 nucleotides read TGTGCCAGCAGCTTCCAAGAGACCCAGTACTTC. It codes for CASSFQETQYF.

The rearrangement links TRBV20-1 to TRBJ1-2; no reliable D call. The CDR3 runs to 11 residues. The V end lost 3 bases, the J end lost 5 bases, and 7 bases lay between the germline ends. Germline assignment: CDR1 DFQATT and CDR2 SNEGSKA (reference sequence). The CDR3 DNA is TGCAGTGCTAGCGCGTGGTATGGCTACACCTTC. This translates into CSASAWYGYTF.

V and J are TRBV18 and TRBJ1-2; D not certain. V gave up 5 bases and J gave up 4 bases, with 17 bases separating them. CDR3 length equals 15 residues. CDR1 and CDR2 from the germline V gene are KGHSH and LQKENI. In DNA, the CDR3 is TGTGCCAGCTCAGCCTCACAGCAGTCTCTCTATGGCTACACCTTC. Residues: CASSASQQSLYGYTF.

V usage is TRBV7-8 and J usage is TRBJ2-1, with D perhaps being TRBD1 or TRBD2 (5 bases each). CDR3 length: 13 amino acids. Germline V lookup: CDR1 SGHVS, CDR2 FQNEAQ. V gave up 1 base and J gave up 10 bases, with 11 bases separating them. The CDR3, as DNA: TGTGCCAGCAGCTTAGACGAGGGGTCCGAGCAGTTCTTC. This codes for CASSLDEGSEQFF.

The chain carries TRBV18 and TRBJ2-1, with unresolved D. Germline lookup yields CDR1 KGHSH and CDR2 LQKENI. Trimming removed 3 bases at V and 8 bases at J, with 17 bases between. The CDR3 has 15 amino acids. The CDR3: CASSPARTLGDEQFF. In DNA, the CDR3 is TGTGCCAGCTCACCCGCGAGGACGTTAGGAGATGAGCAGTTCTTC.

The gene calls are TRBV6-5 and TRBJ1-1; tentative D call: TRBD1 (5 bases). The V gene's germline CDR1 is MNHEY and CDR2 SVGAGI. The CDR3 contains 14 residues. Trimming shortened V by 6 bases and J by 0 bases, and 11 bases separated the two germline ends. The CDR3 DNA reads TGTGCCAGCAGCTATGACAGATTGAACACTGAAGCTTTCTTT. Translation gives CASSYDRLNTEAFF.

The rearrangement joins TRBV7-8 to TRBJ1-1; 7 positions agree with TRBD1. Germline values: CDR1 SGHVS, CDR2 FQNEAQ. The CDR3 extends over 16 amino acids. The J segment lost 4 bases and the V segment lost 4 bases, leaving 12 bases of the junction unmatched. CDR3: CASSSDRFRTGTEAFF. The CDR3, as DNA: TGTGCCAGCAGCTCGGACAGGTTCCGTACTGGCACTGAAGCTTTCTTT.

The rearrangement uses TRBV6-2 or TRBV6-3 and TRBJ1-3, with D hard to call. Trimming stripped 2 bases from V and 0 bases from J, with 11 bases between. CDR3 length: 16 amino acids. Germline CDR1 MNHEY, CDR2 SVGEGT. This chain's CDR3 is CASSYGPRSSGNTIYF. For the CDR3, the DNA is TGTGCCAGCAGTTACGGGCCGAGGAGCTCTGGAAACACCATATATTTT.

The V gene is TRBV7-3, the J gene TRBJ1-1, with D possibly matching TRBD1 (6 bases). V gave up 2 bases and J gave up 1 base, with 17 bases separating them. The CDR3 extends over 17 amino acids. Germline V gene sequence: CDR1 SGHTA, CDR2 FQGTGA. The CDR3 DNA reads TGTGCCAGCAGCTTACCCCGGGGTCAGGGGAGGAACACTGAAGCTTTCTTT. This codes for CASSLPRGQGRNTEAFF. Based on the CDR3 plus reference TRBV7-3 and TRBJ1-1, the full variable domain is GAGVSQTPSNKVTEKGKYVELRCDPISGHTALYWYRQSLGQGPEFLIYFQGTGAADDSGLPNDRFFAVRPEGSVSTLKIQRTERGDSAVYLCASSLPRGQGRNTEAFFGQGTRLTVV.

This sequence joins TRBV4-1 and TRBJ1-4; TRBD1 aligns across 10 bases. CDR1 is MGHRA, CDR2 YSYEKL, per germline. V dropped 6 bases and J dropped 7; count of bases not matched to a gene: 5. The CDR3 is made up of 14 amino acids. The CDR3, as DNA: TGCGCCAGCAGTCTCGGGACAGGGGCTGAAAAACTGTTTTTT. This translates into CASSLGTGAEKLFF.

The J gene is TRBJ2-2, the V gene TRBV7-3, with 8 nucleotides matching TRBD1. This CDR3 comprises 14 residues. V trimming: 4 bases; J trimming: 6 bases; junction bases outside the gene matches: 4. Germline V lookup: CDR1 SGHTA, CDR2 FQGTGA. CDR3 sequence: CASSSTGAAGELFF. In nucleotides, the CDR3 is TGTGCCAGCAGCTCGACAGGGGCGGCCGGGGAGCTGTTTTTT.

The rearrangement links TRBV7-9 to TRBJ2-1, with D unresolved. Per germline, CDR1 SEHNR and CDR2 FQNEAQ (reference sequence). The CDR3 runs 14 residues. The V gene lost 2 bases and the J gene lost 6 bases, with 11 bases spanning the gap. The CDR3 sequence: CASSLSVAANEQFF. As DNA, the CDR3 is TGTGCCAGCAGCTTATCGGTGGCGGCCAATGAGCAGTTCTTC.

The chain is built from TRBV24-1 and TRBJ1-5; TRBD1 agrees at 7 bases. This CDR3 region has 13 residues. V shed 9 bases and J 0 bases; nucleotides not matched to a gene: 1. Germline CDR1 and CDR2: KGHDR and SFDVKD. The CDR3, as DNA: TGTGCCACCGACAGGGTTAGCAATCAGCCCCAGCATTTT. Translation: CATDRVSNQPQHF.

This chain connects TRBV3-1 (or the pseudogene TRBV3-2) to TRBJ2-5, with TRBD2 matching 12 bases. V shed 4 bases, J shed 5 bases, and the junction held 5 bases outside the gene matches. Looked up from germline, CDR1 is LGHDT and CDR2 is YNNKEL (reference sequence). The CDR3 contains 15 residues. The CDR3 spells CASSRTSGGRETQYF. CDR3 sequence (DNA): TGTGCCAGCAGCCGAACTAGCGGGGGGAGGGAGACCCAGTACTTC.

V usage is TRBV29-1 and J usage is TRBJ1-2; D gene ambiguous. This CDR3 region has 16 residues. Trimming took off 8 bases at V and 0 bases at J, with 22 bases between the two ends. Germline CDR1 is SQVTM and CDR2 is ANQGSEA. The CDR3 coding sequence is TGCAGCTCCTACCCCCCCCACGGCTCATCTAACTATGGCTACACCTTC. Amino acid sequence: CSSYPPHGSSNYGYTF. The whole variable domain, remainder taken from reference TRBV29-1 and TRBJ1-2, is SAVISQKPSRDICQRGTSLTIQCQVDSQVTMMFWYRQQPGQSLTLIATANQGSEATYESGFVIDKFPISRPNLTFSTLTVSNMSPEDSSIYLCSSYPPHGSSNYGYTFGSGTRLTVV.

This chain joins TRBV6-6 and TRBJ1-1; 8 bases are shared with TRBD1. V trimming: 2 bases; J trimming: 5 bases; junction bases outside the gene matches: 7. CDR3 size: 15 residues. Per germline, CDR1 MNHNY and CDR2 SVGAGI (reference sequence). CDR3: CASSYAPTGETEAFF. The CDR3 DNA reads as TGTGCCAGCAGTTACGCGCCGACAGGGGAAACTGAAGCTTTCTTT.

V usage is TRBV19 and J usage is TRBJ1-1; D is undetermined. Per the germline V gene, CDR1 is LNHDA and CDR2 is SQIVND (reference sequence). The ends were cut back, 3 bases at V and 2 bases at J, with 7 bases in the middle. The CDR3 sequence is 13 residues long. Written as DNA, the CDR3 is TGTGCCAGTAGTATCTCCTACAACACTGAAGCTTTCTTT. This encodes CASSISYNTEAFF. The entire variable domain, with the rest obtained from reference TRBV19 and TRBJ1-1, is as follows: DGGITQSPKYLFRKEGQNVTLSCEQNLNHDAMYWYRQDPGQGLRLIYYSQIVNDFQKGDIAEGYSVSREKKESFPLTVTSAQKNPTAFYLCASSISYNTEAFFGQGTRLTVV.

This sequence joins TRBV2 and TRBJ1-6; D gene unclear. The germline CDR1 and CDR2 sequences are SNHLY and FYNNEI. Trimming stripped 3 bases from V and 7 bases from J, with 16 bases between. This CDR3 has 16 residues. The CDR3 nucleotides read TGTGCCAGCAGTGAGGCTGGCAGGTCGGCAAATTCACCCCTCCACTTT. Protein sequence: CASSEAGRSANSPLHF.

This rearrangement joins TRBV6-5 to TRBJ1-2; D gene unclear. V was pared by 0 bases and J by 4 bases, with 15 bases between. Germline CDR1 reads MNHEY; CDR2 reads SVGAGI. The CDR3 extends over 16 amino acids. The CDR3 DNA reads TGTGCCAGCAGTTACTCCCCCGGAGCGCGGGGCTATGGCTACACCTTC. Its protein product is CASSYSPGARGYGYTF.

This rearrangement joins TRBV5-6 to TRBJ2-3; D is perhaps TRBD2 (6 bases). V gave up 1 base and J gave up 9 bases, with 9 bases separating them. This CDR3 is built from 12 residues. CDR1 and CDR2 (germline): SGHDT, YYEEEE. CDR3 bases: TGTGCCAGCAGCTTGCTAGGGAGGACGCAGTATTTT. Translated, it gives CASSLLGRTQYF.

The chain links TRBV7-2 to TRBJ1-5; possibly TRBD1 for D (6 bases). CDR3 length equals 14 residues. V shed 9 bases and J shed 7 bases, with 19 bases lying between them. Looked up from germline, CDR1 is SGHTA and CDR2 is FQGNSA. The CDR3 bases are TGTGCCAGTCAACCTTTGGACAGAGGGCAGCCCCAGCATTTT. Its protein is CASQPLDRGQPQHF.

This clone was found once. The chain couples TRBV5-6 to TRBJ1-2; D gene ambiguous. This CDR3 is 14 amino acids long. Germline values: CDR1 SGHDT, CDR2 YYEEEE. Trimming left V 1 base short and J 8 bases short, with 15 bases between. CDR3 loop: CASSLTGPVSGYTF. The CDR3 DNA reads as TGTGCCAGCAGCTTGACCGGGCCGGTCAGCGGCTACACCTTC. Combining the CDR3 with reference TRBV5-6 and TRBJ1-2 gives the whole variable domain DAGVTQSPTHLIKTRGQQVTLRCSPKSGHDTVSWYQQALGQGPQFIFQYYEEEERQRGNFPDRFSGHQFPNYSSELNVNALLLGDSALYLCASSLTGPVSGYTFGSGTRLTVV.